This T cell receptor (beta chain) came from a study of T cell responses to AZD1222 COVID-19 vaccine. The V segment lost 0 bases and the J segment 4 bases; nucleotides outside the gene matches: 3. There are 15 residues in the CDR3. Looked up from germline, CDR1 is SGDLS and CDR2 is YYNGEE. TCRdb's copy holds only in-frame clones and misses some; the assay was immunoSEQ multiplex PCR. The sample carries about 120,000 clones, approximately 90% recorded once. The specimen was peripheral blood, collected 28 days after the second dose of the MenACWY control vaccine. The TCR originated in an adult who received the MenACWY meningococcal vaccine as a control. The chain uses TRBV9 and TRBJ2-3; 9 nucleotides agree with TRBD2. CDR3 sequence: CASSVGGRASDTQYF. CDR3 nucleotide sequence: TGTGCCAGCAGCGTAGGCGGGAGGGCCTCAGATACGCAGTATTTT.